This T cell receptor (beta chain) derives from a study of a mutant IDH1 vaccine in newly diagnosed glioma. Only a few counts were recorded for this clone. The antigen is not known. Germline V gene sequence: CDR1 ENHRY, CDR2 SYGVKD. The CDR3 covers 14 residues. Trimming removed 3 bases at V and 0 bases at J, with 8 bases between. Time point noted: baseline, week 1 (first vaccination visit). This sample's treatment: pre-vaccination baseline after standard-of-care therapy. The method was immunoSEQ multiplex PCR; TCRdb's version includes in-frame clones alone and lacks a portion of them. The sample carries about 98,000 clones, about 87% recorded once. Notes on the study in general: Pseudoprogression seemingly bore no relation to changes in top peripheral T cell clonotypes. Of all patients, 93.3% showed vaccine-induced immune responses.

The sample consisted of PBMCs, taken from a glioma patient treated with radiotherapy, temozolomide or both. The chain has TRBV10-3 and TRBJ2-5; no reliable D call. The sequence derives from a woman aged 50 to 60 with glioma. CDR3 coding DNA: TGTGCCATCAGTGATATTACAGACCAAGAGACCCAGTACTTC. This translates into CAISDITDQETQYF.